The 26 T cell receptor beta chains listed next were all sequenced from one sample in a study of T cell responses to AZD1222 COVID-19 vaccine. Only in-frame clones appear in the TCRdb table, and some are missing; sequencing was by immunoSEQ multiplex PCR. The sample has about 94,000 clones, over 75% seen once. Source: peripheral blood, taken on day 0 of AZD1222 vaccination. The source is an adult in good health.

This clone occurred once. The chain employs TRBV3-1 (or the pseudogene TRBV3-2) and TRBJ2-5; possibly TRBD2 for D (7 bases). The V gene lost 1 base and the J gene lost 3 bases, with 9 bases spanning the gap. Germline loops: CDR1 LGHDT, CDR2 YNNKEL (reference sequence). The CDR3 spans 14 residues. CDR3 coding DNA: TGTGCCAGCAGCCAAGGCGGGGGCGAAGAGACCCAGTACTTC. Translation: CASSQGGGEETQYF.

The V and J genes are TRBV7-2 and TRBJ2-2; D tentatively fits TRBD1 or TRBD2 (6 bases each). Trimming left V 5 bases short and J 2 bases short, with 15 bases between. Germline CDR1 and CDR2: SGHTA and FQGNSA. CDR3 size: 16 residues. DNA for the CDR3: TGTGCCAGCAGCAATGGAGGGGGGTCTAACACCGGGGAGCTGTTTTTT. Its protein product is CASSNGGGSNTGELFF. The full variable domain, in which reference TRBV7-2 and TRBJ2-2 provide the parts outside the CDR3, is GAGVSQSPSNKVTEKGKDVELRCDPISGHTALYWYRQSLGQGLEFLIYFQGNSAPDKSGLPSDRFSAERTGGSVSTLTIQRTQQEDSAVYLCASSNGGGSNTGELFFGEGSRLTVL.

The chain carries TRBV19 and TRBJ1-1; D is uncertain. The germline V gene has CDR1 LNHDA and CDR2 SQIVND (reference sequence). The ends were cut back, 8 bases at V and 3 bases at J, with 16 bases in the middle. This CDR3 region has 14 residues. CDR3 in amino acids: CASGLGLGDTEAFF. The CDR3 bases are TGTGCCAGTGGTTTAGGCCTTGGGGACACTGAAGCTTTCTTT.

The J gene is TRBJ2-1, the V gene TRBV6-2 or TRBV6-3; D gene unclear. The germline V and J ends were trimmed by 0 bases and 2 bases, with 5 bases remaining between them. CDR3 length equals 14 residues. Germline assignment: CDR1 MNHEY and CDR2 SVGEGT. The CDR3 DNA follows: TGTGCCAGCAGTTACTCCCAGCCCTACAATGAGCAGTTCTTC. This gives the protein CASSYSQPYNEQFF.

The chain uses TRBV25-1 and TRBJ1-1; D not resolved. V was pared by 7 bases and J by 0 bases, with 21 bases between. CDR1 is MGHDK and CDR2 is SYGVNS in the germline V gene. The CDR3 is 17 amino acids. The CDR3 region is CASNSKIFRFLNTEAFF. In nucleotides, the CDR3 is TGTGCCAGCAATTCAAAAATTTTCAGATTCTTGAACACTGAAGCTTTCTTT.

V usage is TRBV19 and J usage is TRBJ2-7; D is perhaps TRBD1 (8 bases). This CDR3 has 17 residues. V lost 4 bases and J lost 1, with 20 bases in between. Germline CDR1 is LNHDA and CDR2 is SQIVND (reference sequence). For the CDR3, the DNA is TGTGCCAGTAGTACACCGAGGAACAGGGGGGGGTCCTACGAGCAGTACTTC. As protein: CASSTPRNRGGSYEQYF.

The chain recombines TRBV6-5 with TRBJ1-3; the D gene is possibly TRBD1 (5 bases). This CDR3 is 15 amino acids long. Germline V gene lookup returns CDR1 MNHEY and CDR2 SVGAGI. V lost 6 bases and J 0 bases, leaving 12 bases between the germline ends. The CDR3 nucleotides read TGTGCCAGCAGGGATTCGGACAACTCTGGAAACACCATATATTTT. It specifies CASRDSDNSGNTIYF.

The genes are TRBV9 and TRBJ2-5; possible D gene TRBD2, 6 bases. Between the trimmed V and J ends, which lost 4 bases and 2 bases, there was a span of 12 bases. Germline CDR1 SGDLS, CDR2 YYNGEE. The CDR3 runs 14 residues. DNA of the CDR3: TGTGCCAGCAGCCTCCGCGGAGGGCAAGAGACCCAGTACTTC. Protein: CASSLRGGQETQYF.

J is TRBJ1-1 and V is TRBV29-1; 9 nucleotides align to TRBD1. The CDR3 has 13 residues. The V gene's germline CDR1 is SQVTM and CDR2 ANQGSEA. V gave up 6 bases and J gave up 11 bases; unmatched junction bases: 13. The CDR3 nucleotides are TGCAGCGTCCCCGGGACAGGGAGTAAAGTTGCTTTCTTT. Translated: CSVPGTGSKVAFF.

The chain has TRBV14 and TRBJ2-6; tentative D call: TRBD2 (5 bases). The CDR3 spans 15 residues. In germline, CDR1 is SGHDN, CDR2 FVKESK. Trimming removed 4 bases from V and 1 base from J, with 8 bases in between. The CDR3 reads CASSPRTSGANVLTF. The CDR3, as DNA: TGTGCCAGCAGCCCACGGACTTCTGGGGCCAACGTCCTGACTTTC.

CDR3 coding DNA: TGTGCCAGCAGCCAAGATCCAGGGCCCCAGCATTTT. Translated, it gives CASSQDPGPQHF. J is TRBJ1-5 and V is TRBV3-1 (or the pseudogene TRBV3-2), with D unclear. CDR3 size: 12 residues. The germline V gene encodes CDR1 LGHDT and CDR2 YNNKEL (reference sequence). V lost 0 bases to trimming and J lost 9 bases, with 6 bases between them.

V and J are TRBV27 and TRBJ2-7; 7 bases align to TRBD2. J gave up 0 bases and V 5 bases, and 19 bases lay outside the gene matches. The CDR3 is made up of 19 amino acids. The germline gives CDR1 MNHEY, CDR2 SMNVEV (reference sequence). CDR3 bases: TGTGCCAGCAGTGAAAGGATTGCAAGCGGGGTCCTAAGCTCCTACGAGCAGTACTTC. This translates into CASSERIASGVLSSYEQYF.

The gene calls are TRBV19 and TRBJ1-5, with D maybe TRBD1 (5 bases). V was clipped by 0 bases and J by 2 bases, with 8 bases between them. The CDR3 extends over 15 amino acids. CDR1 is LNHDA and CDR2 is SQIVND in the germline V gene (reference sequence). In DNA, the CDR3 is TGTGCCAGTAGTATAGACAGGGCTGGCAATCAGCCCCAGCATTTT. Encoded protein: CASSIDRAGNQPQHF.

This clone was seen a single time. The genes are TRBV18 and TRBJ2-1; 8 bases map to TRBD1. In germline, CDR1 is KGHSH, CDR2 LQKENI. This CDR3 region has 15 residues. The V gene end was trimmed by 3 bases and the J gene end by 6 bases; junction bases not matched to a gene: 7. The CDR3 here is CASSPGLDRANEQFF. The CDR3 DNA reads TGTGCCAGCTCACCCGGGTTGGACAGGGCCAATGAGCAGTTCTTC.

J is TRBJ1-2 and V is TRBV25-1; no reliable D call. The CDR3 extends over 14 amino acids. The V and J ends lost 6 bases and 3 bases respectively, with 14 bases between them. Germline V gene lookup returns CDR1 MGHDK and CDR2 SYGVNS. Written as DNA, the CDR3 is TGTGCCAGCAGAGGCGGGCCTGCGGACTATGGCTACACCTTC. Its translation is CASRGGPADYGYTF.

The chain carries TRBV12-3 or TRBV12-4 and TRBJ1-1; no firm D call. Trimming took off 6 bases at V and 5 bases at J, with 13 bases between the two ends. The CDR3 has 13 amino acids. Written as DNA, the CDR3 is TGTGCCAGCAGCCGCTTGCAGGAGACTGAAGCTTTCTTT. It is translated as CASSRLQETEAFF.

The chain couples TRBV5-4 to TRBJ2-7, with D possibly being TRBD1 (6 bases). Trimming removed 0 bases from V and 0 bases from J, with 10 bases in between. The germline V gene encodes CDR1 SGHNT and CDR2 YYREEE (reference sequence). There are 15 residues in the CDR3. In nucleotides, the CDR3 is TGTGCCAGCAGCTTGGGGACAGCGAGCTCCTACGAGCAGTACTTC. Residues: CASSLGTASSYEQYF.

The J gene is TRBJ2-5, the V gene TRBV7-3; a possible D gene is TRBD1 (6 bases). The CDR3 is made up of 13 amino acids. V dropped 8 bases and J dropped 1 base, with 11 bases sitting between them. Looked up from germline, CDR1 is SGHTA and CDR2 is FQGTGA. CDR3 protein: CASAQGSQETQYF. CDR3 coding DNA: TGTGCCAGCGCCCAGGGGTCCCAAGAGACCCAGTACTTC.

The V and J genes are TRBV7-2 and TRBJ1-2, with D possibly being TRBD1 (5 bases). CDR1 and CDR2 from the germline V gene are SGHTA and FQGNSA. There are 15 residues in the CDR3. Trimming shortened V by 1 base and J by 3 bases, and 12 bases separated the two germline ends. The CDR3 region is CASSLGAGNYYGYTF. The CDR3 DNA reads TGTGCCAGCAGCTTAGGGGCAGGGAATTACTATGGCTACACCTTC.

V is TRBV5-5 and J is TRBJ1-2; D is possibly TRBD1 (5 bases). The CDR3 spans 13 residues. Germline CDR1 reads SGHKS; CDR2 reads YYEKEE (reference sequence). The V end lost 4 bases, the J end lost 6 bases, and 13 bases lay between the germline ends. In DNA, the CDR3 is TGTGCCAGCAGCCCTGCGGGGGAGAATGGCTACACCTTC. The encoded protein is CASSPAGENGYTF.

For this clone: The identical CDR3 is also encoded by other nucleotide sequences in the sample. V and J are TRBV19 and TRBJ2-5; no clear D. The CDR3 contains 11 residues. V lost 5 bases, J lost 4 bases, and 5 bases lay in between. Germline V gene data show CDR1 as LNHDA and CDR2 as SQIVND (reference sequence). The CDR3 loop is CASSLGETQYF. CDR3 in DNA: TGTGCCAGTAGTCTCGGAGAGACCCAGTACTTC.

This chain connects TRBV7-9 to TRBJ2-5; D is possibly TRBD2 (7 bases). The CDR3 runs to 15 residues. Trimming removed 7 bases from V and 4 bases from J, with 19 bases in between. The germline V gene encodes CDR1 SEHNR and CDR2 FQNEAQ (reference sequence). The CDR3 coding sequence is TGTGCCAGCACCCTCGGGGGGCTGGGGGGAGAGACCCAGTACTTC. It encodes CASTLGGLGGETQYF.

This chain links TRBV9 with TRBJ2-5; D is unresolved. CDR1 is SGDLS, CDR2 YYNGEE, per germline. This CDR3 comprises 13 residues. Trimming took off 8 bases at V and 1 base at J, with 12 bases between the two ends. CDR3: CARKETFQETQYF. The CDR3 region has the DNA TGTGCCAGGAAGGAGACTTTCCAAGAGACCCAGTACTTC. Based on the CDR3 plus reference TRBV9 and TRBJ2-5, the full variable domain is DSGVTQTPKHLITATGQRVTLRCSPRSGDLSVYWYQQSLDQGLQFLIQYYNGEERAKGNILERFSAQQFPDLHSELNLSSLELGDSALYFCARKETFQETQYFGPGTRLLVL.

The chain joins TRBV5-4 to TRBJ2-5; 7 nucleotides match TRBD2. The CDR3 extends over 16 amino acids. Germline V CDR1 and CDR2: SGHNT, YYREEE (reference sequence). The V gene end was trimmed by 4 bases and the J gene end by 3 bases; junction bases not matched to a gene: 12. The CDR3 nucleotides are TGTGCCAGCAGCCGCCAGGTAGCGGGTTATGAAGAGACCCAGTACTTC. This sequence encodes CASSRQVAGYEETQYF.

This chain links TRBV5-8 with TRBJ2-3; D is perhaps TRBD1 (7 bases). The CDR3 is 16 amino acids. Germline V lookup: CDR1 SGHTS, CDR2 YDEGEE. V was clipped by 3 bases and J by 0 bases, with 14 bases between them. The CDR3 sequence is CASSSRRDRSTDTQYF. The CDR3 DNA reads TGTGCCAGCAGCTCCAGGAGGGACAGAAGCACAGATACGCAGTATTTT.

The chain uses TRBV9 and TRBJ2-6; the D is unclear. Trimming removed 4 bases at V and 2 bases at J, with 10 bases between. The CDR3 is 15 residues long. CDR1 and CDR2 (germline): SGDLS, YYNGEE. The CDR3 DNA reads as TGTGCCAGCAGCCTAGAAGGGACTGGGGCCAACGTCCTGACTTTC. Amino acids: CASSLEGTGANVLTF.